These 13 T cell receptor beta chains originate from one sample sequenced in a study of blood T cell repertoires in COVID-19. This table comes from immunoSEQ multiplex PCR, and its TCRdb copy is limited to in-frame clones, with some not included. Among around 140,000 clones listed, 84% were seen once. The sample comprised PBMCs or T cells enriched from blood (not recorded which). The receptor set was obtained from a woman in her forties or fifties with acute COVID-19.

The rearrangement joins TRBV3-1 (or the pseudogene TRBV3-2) to TRBJ1-2; perhaps TRBD1 as D (6 bases). This CDR3 spans 15 amino acids. The V gene lost 1 base and the J gene lost 6 bases, with 15 bases spanning the gap. Germline-derived CDR1 and CDR2 are LGHDT and YNNKEL (reference sequence). This chain's CDR3 is CASSQAPYRVDGYTF. DNA of the CDR3: TGTGCCAGCAGCCAAGCCCCCTACAGGGTGGATGGCTACACCTTC.

This clone was counted once. This chain links TRBV11-3 with TRBJ1-2; D gene unclear. This CDR3 has 9 residues. Germline V gene data show CDR1 as SGHNT and CDR2 as YENEEA. V lost 9 bases and J 7 bases, leaving 6 bases between the germline ends. CDR3 region: CASSFGYTF. The CDR3, as DNA: TGTGCCAGTTCGTTTGGCTACACCTTC.

The rearrangement joins TRBV7-6 to TRBJ2-3; a weak D match, TRBD2 (6 bases). The CDR3 is 15 amino acids. V gave up 5 bases and J gave up 3 bases, with 15 bases separating them. The germline V gene encodes CDR1 SGHVS and CDR2 FNYEAQ. The CDR3 region has the DNA TGTGCCAGCAGCATGGGGACTGGCGGTACAGATACGCAGTATTTT. Protein sequence: CASSMGTGGTDTQYF.

This chain links TRBV19 with TRBJ2-1; TRBD2 is a possible D gene (5 bases). V was cut by 7 bases and J by 7 bases, with 14 bases left in between. CDR3 length: 13 amino acids. Germline CDR1 is LNHDA and CDR2 is SQIVND (reference sequence). The CDR3 sequence: CASTSGSWNEQFF. The CDR3 nucleotides read TGTGCCAGTACCTCGGGGTCCTGGAATGAGCAGTTCTTC. Combining the CDR3 with reference TRBV19 and TRBJ2-1 gives the whole variable domain DGGITQSPKYLFRKEGQNVTLSCEQNLNHDAMYWYRQDPGQGLRLIYYSQIVNDFQKGDIAEGYSVSREKKESFPLTVTSAQKNPTAFYLCASTSGSWNEQFFGPGTRLTVL.

The chain combines TRBV3-1 (or the pseudogene TRBV3-2) with TRBJ2-5; 12 positions agree with TRBD2. The J segment lost 3 bases and the V segment lost 4 bases, leaving 3 bases of the junction unmatched. This CDR3 is built from 15 residues. Germline-derived CDR1 and CDR2 are LGHDT and YNNKEL (reference sequence). The CDR3 protein is CASSLSSGREETQYF. DNA for the CDR3: TGTGCCAGCAGCCTCTCTAGCGGGAGGGAAGAGACCCAGTACTTC.

The J gene is TRBJ1-5, the V gene TRBV6-2 or TRBV6-3, with TRBD1 matching 7 bases. Trimming at V came to 2 bases and at J to 4 bases, leaving 2 bases not matched to a gene. Germline CDR1 MNHEY, CDR2 SVGEGT. The CDR3 consists of 14 residues. The chain's CDR3 is CASSYPGQNQPQHF. CDR3 sequence (DNA): TGTGCCAGCAGTTACCCGGGACAGAATCAGCCCCAGCATTTT.

The rearrangement joins TRBV10-1 to TRBJ2-5, with D perhaps matching TRBD2 (5 bases). The CDR3 covers 15 residues. CDR1 and CDR2 (germline): WNHNN, SYGVQD (reference sequence). The V end was cut by 0 bases, the J end by 6 bases, with 14 bases between. The CDR3 sequence is CASSESRETTKTQYF. The CDR3 coding sequence is TGCGCCAGCAGTGAGTCGAGGGAGACAACAAAGACCCAGTACTTC.

The chain links TRBV14 to TRBJ2-3; 10 bases fit TRBD1. This CDR3 is 16 amino acids long. Germline lookup yields CDR1 SGHDN and CDR2 FVKESK. After removal of 0 bases from V and 8 bases from J, the junction contained 8 bases not matched to a gene. The CDR3 DNA reads TGTGCCAGCAGCCAAGAGTACGGGACAGGGGTAGGTACGCAGTATTTT. This encodes CASSQEYGTGVGTQYF.

This chain joins TRBV6-6 and TRBJ2-7; 8 bases are shared with TRBD1. The V gene end was trimmed by 6 bases and the J gene end by 5 bases; junction bases not matched to a gene: 9. Germline-derived CDR1 and CDR2 are MNHNY and SVGAGI (reference sequence). The CDR3 covers 14 residues. CDR3 sequence: CASRGTGTGNEQYF. The CDR3 DNA is TGTGCCAGCAGAGGGACCGGGACAGGTAACGAGCAGTACTTC.

This clone turned up a few times. The chain links TRBV7-2 to TRBJ2-5, with TRBD1 as a possible D gene (6 bases). Trimming removed 5 bases at V and 0 bases at J, with 16 bases between. CDR3 length equals 16 residues. The germline V gene has CDR1 SGHTA and CDR2 FQGNSA. The CDR3 DNA reads as TGTGCCAGCAGCCCAGGGGTGGCCACGTACCAAGAGACCCAGTACTTC. Amino acids: CASSPGVATYQETQYF.

The V gene is TRBV7-9, the J gene TRBJ2-1, with D possibly matching TRBD2 (5 bases). Trimming shortened V by 8 bases and J by 1 base, and 12 bases separated the two germline ends. Germline V gene lookup returns CDR1 SEHNR and CDR2 FQNEAQ (reference sequence). CDR3 length: 14 residues. The chain's CDR3 is CASQYERSYNEQFF. The CDR3 DNA is TGTGCCAGCCAGTACGAGCGGTCCTACAATGAGCAGTTCTTC.

The chain couples TRBV5-6 to TRBJ1-5; D is undetermined. CDR1 and CDR2 from the germline V gene are SGHDT and YYEEEE. The CDR3 length is 14 residues. Trimming shortened V by 5 bases and J by 3 bases, and 12 bases separated the two germline ends. CDR3 amino acids: CASRNRGTNQPQHF. In DNA form, the CDR3 reads TGTGCCAGCAGAAACCGGGGAACCAATCAGCCCCAGCATTTT.

The genes are TRBV7-8 and TRBJ2-7, with 12 positions matching TRBD2. J lost 3 bases, V lost 4 bases, and 4 bases had no gene match. The germline V gene encodes CDR1 SGHVS and CDR2 FQNEAQ. The CDR3 runs 15 residues. As DNA, the CDR3 is TGTGCCAGCAGCTACCAGACTAGCGGGAGCTACGAGCAGTACTTC. This codes for CASSYQTSGSYEQYF.